What follows are 17 T cell receptor beta chains derived from one specimen sequenced in a study of radiotherapy plus CTLA-4 blockade in lung cancer. Assay: immunoSEQ multiplex PCR; the TCRdb copy retains only in-frame clones and omits some. The sample shows around 44,000 clones, approximately 80% of them seen only once. The specimen was peripheral blood, collected from a patient treated with radiotherapy plus ipilimumab. These receptors were taken from a human donor with non-small cell lung cancer whose response to radiotherapy plus ipilimumab could not be evaluated.

The chain uses TRBV5-1 and TRBJ2-7, with 7 bases lining up with TRBD1. V gave up 1 base and J gave up 5 bases; unmatched junction bases: 3. Germline assignment: CDR1 SGHRS and CDR2 YFSETQ. This CDR3 is built from 13 residues. The CDR3 DNA follows: TGCGCCAGCAGCTTGTTGACAGGGCACGAGCAGTACTTC. It translates to CASSLLTGHEQYF.

The rearrangement links TRBV5-1 to TRBJ1-4; 7 bases agree with TRBD1. This CDR3 region has 13 residues. Germline V CDR1 and CDR2: SGHRS, YFSETQ. With 2 bases clipped from V and 8 bases from J, the junction kept 3 bases outside the gene matches. The CDR3 nucleotides read TGCGCCAGCAGCTTACAGGGGCGGGAAAAACTGTTTTTT. Protein sequence: CASSLQGREKLFF.

CDR3 in amino acids: CASVSWASKSNQPQHF. DNA of the CDR3: TGTGCCAGTGTTAGTTGGGCCTCGAAAAGCAATCAGCCCCAGCATTTT. This chain uses TRBV19 with TRBJ1-5; D uncertain. V lost 8 bases, J lost 1 base, and 18 bases lay in between. Germline CDR1 is LNHDA and CDR2 is SQIVND (reference sequence). This CDR3 comprises 16 residues.

The CDR3, as DNA: TGTGCCAGCAGTGAAGCTGGTAGCGACGAGCAGTACTTC. Translation gives CASSEAGSDEQYF. This chain links TRBV6-1 with TRBJ2-7, with TRBD2 as a possible D gene (5 bases). This CDR3 region has 13 residues. Trimming pared 0 bases from V and 5 bases from J, leaving 8 bases between. Germline loops: CDR1 MNHNS, CDR2 SASEGT.

The rearrangement uses TRBV7-6 and TRBJ2-7; the D is unclear. Per the germline V gene, CDR1 is SGHVS and CDR2 is FNYEAQ. Trimming left V 1 base short and J 5 bases short, with 6 bases between. This CDR3 comprises 12 residues. The CDR3 loop reads CASSLEGDEQYF. For the CDR3, the DNA is TGTGCCAGCAGCTTAGAAGGAGACGAGCAGTACTTC.

The count of this clone is one. The chain combines TRBV2 with TRBJ1-1; 7 nucleotides line up with TRBD1. Germline V gene data show CDR1 as SNHLY and CDR2 as FYNNEI. The CDR3 loop spans 13 amino acids. V was clipped by 6 bases and J by 3 bases; unmatched bases: 4. The CDR3 bases are TGTGCCAGCAGCTCCGACAGGGACACTGAAGCTTTCTTT. Translated, it gives CASSSDRDTEAFF.

The J gene is TRBJ1-6, the V gene TRBV7-6; D might be TRBD1 (5 bases). The CDR3 covers 13 residues. V was clipped by 4 bases and J by 7 bases, with 8 bases between them. CDR1 and CDR2 (germline): SGHVS, FNYEAQ. In nucleotides, the CDR3 is TGTGCCAGCAGCTCGCAGGGAAATTCACCCCTCCACTTT. Protein sequence: CASSSQGNSPLHF. Full variable domain (remainder filled in from reference TRBV7-6 and TRBJ1-6): GAGVSQSPRYKVTKRGQDVALRCDPISGHVSLYWYRQALGQGPEFLTYFNYEAQQDKSGLPNDRFSAERPEGSISTLTIQRTEQRDSAMYRCASSSQGNSPLHFGNGTRLTVT.

For this clone: This same CDR3 is encoded by further DNA sequences in the sample. V gene TRBV5-1 combines with J gene TRBJ2-3; D uncertain. The length of the CDR3 is 12 residues. The V gene's germline CDR1 is SGHRS and CDR2 YFSETQ. The V and J ends lost 0 bases and 5 bases respectively, with 4 bases between them. CDR3 sequence: CASSLGVDTQYF. The CDR3 DNA reads as TGCGCCAGCAGCTTGGGAGTAGATACGCAGTATTTT.

The V gene is TRBV6-1, the J gene TRBJ2-3, with 10 nucleotides matching TRBD2. The V and J ends lost 2 bases and 2 bases, in that order; junction bases with no gene match: 13. CDR1 is MNHNS and CDR2 is SASEGT in the germline V gene. The CDR3 loop spans 19 amino acids. CDR3 amino acids: CASSESGVRLAGVTDTQYF. As DNA, the CDR3 is TGTGCCAGCAGTGAATCGGGGGTGAGGCTAGCGGGAGTCACAGATACGCAGTATTTT.

This chain connects TRBV11-2 to TRBJ2-1, with 15 bases lining up with TRBD2. The germline V gene has CDR1 SGHAT and CDR2 FQNNGV. The CDR3 consists of 15 residues. The junction had 3 bases not matched to a gene; V was cut back by 5 bases and J by 7 bases. The CDR3 spells CASSQGLAGGNEQFF. The CDR3 nucleotides read TGTGCCAGCAGCCAAGGACTAGCGGGGGGGAATGAGCAGTTCTTC. Complete variable domain (other parts from reference TRBV11-2 and TRBJ2-1): EAGVAQSPRYKIIEKRQSVAFWCNPISGHATLYWYQQILGQGPKLLIQFQNNGVVDDSQLPKDRFSAERLKGVDSTLKIQPAKLEDSAVYLCASSQGLAGGNEQFFGPGTRLTVL.

This sequence joins TRBV7-9 and TRBJ2-7; TRBD2 matches 9 bases. J gave up 5 bases and V 1 base, and 0 bases lay outside the gene matches. This CDR3 contains 13 residues. Germline CDR1 is SEHNR and CDR2 is FQNEAQ (reference sequence). As DNA, the CDR3 is TGTGCCAGCAGCTTAGTAGCGGGGGACGAGCAGTACTTC. Amino acids: CASSLVAGDEQYF.

This clone was seen a single time. One end of the junction varies from germline; a read error may be responsible. Distinct nucleotide sequences in the sample also encode this CDR3. The CDR3 sequence: CASSLRGLSNQPQHF. The CDR3 nucleotides read TGTGCCAGCAGTTTACGAGGGCTTAGCAATCAGCCCCAGCATTTC. V is TRBV28 and J is TRBJ1-5; D gene ambiguous. Germline lookup yields CDR1 MDHEN and CDR2 SYDVKM. This CDR3 has 15 residues.

The chain combines TRBV30 with TRBJ1-5; 10 positions agree with TRBD1. Trimming cost V 5 bases and J 6 bases; bases outside gene matches: 7. CDR1 and CDR2 (germline): GTSNPN, SVGIG (reference sequence). This CDR3 is built from 14 residues. CDR3 DNA sequence: TGTGCCTGGGACGAGGGGACAGGGGTTCAGCCCCAGCATTTT. Its translation is CAWDEGTGVQPQHF.

The chain has TRBV27 and TRBJ1-2, with D perhaps matching TRBD1 (5 bases). This CDR3 has 15 amino acids. CDR1 and CDR2 from the germline V gene are MNHEY and SMNVEV (reference sequence). The germline V and J ends were trimmed by 8 bases and 7 bases, with 23 bases remaining between them. The CDR3 loop is CASRSTGTGVGGYTF. The DNA of the CDR3 is TGTGCCAGCCGATCAACAGGTACTGGTGTGGGTGGCTACACCTTC.

The chain combines TRBV4-2 with TRBJ1-1, with D unclear. From germline, CDR1 is LGHNA and CDR2 YNFKEQ. Trimming cost V 0 bases and J 3 bases, with 8 bases left between them. This CDR3 has 14 amino acids. CDR3 protein: CASSQERRDTEAFF. The CDR3 nucleotides are TGTGCCAGCAGCCAAGAAAGGCGGGACACTGAAGCTTTCTTT.

The chain uses TRBV27 and TRBJ2-1; 7 bases line up with TRBD1. V trimming: 5 bases; J trimming: 0 bases; junction bases outside the gene matches: 4. Per the germline V gene, CDR1 is MNHEY and CDR2 is SMNVEV (reference sequence). The CDR3 runs 15 residues. CDR3 bases: TGTGCCAGCAGTGAACAGGGGACCTCCTACAATGAGCAGTTCTTC. Translation: CASSEQGTSYNEQFF.

This chain uses TRBV5-1 with TRBJ2-1, with 12 bases aligning to TRBD2. The length of the CDR3 is 16 residues. The junction had 2 bases not matched to a gene; V was cut back by 2 bases and J by 2 bases. The germline gives CDR1 SGHRS, CDR2 YFSETQ. The CDR3 sequence: CASSLASGGAYNEQFF. CDR3 nucleotides: TGCGCCAGCAGCTTAGCTAGCGGGGGGGCCTACAATGAGCAGTTCTTC.